This T cell receptor beta chain was identified during a study of T-cell memory formation after mild COVID-19. Overall study results and limits: Pre-infection memory showed some responding clones, and this suggested that cross-reactive memory joined. Among contracting clones, CD4+ were mainly CM/EM and CD8+ enriched in EMRA. Contracting clones from day 15 to 85 had balanced CD4/CD8; later expanders favoured CD4+.

This clonotype came up a few times. Its cognate antigen is unknown. UMIs and sample barcodes were carried by the TCR alpha and TCR beta cDNA libraries that 5'RACE produced using constant-segment primers. Using its own MiXCR run on the 5' RACE reads, TCRdb lists one record per CDR3 protein. Here the sample spans about 290,000 distinct CDR3 sequences, roughly 15% being singletons. The CDR3 totals 11 residues. Germline V gives CDR1 SGHRS, CDR2 YFSETQ. Trimming pared 1 base from V and 5 bases from J, leaving 4 bases between. The source of this sequence is a man younger than 30 who had mild COVID-19 (a few samples of this study predate the infection). Cell type and time point are not known. The sample taken for sequencing was PBMCs or a T cell subset sorted from them (not recorded which). The V call is TRBV5-1, the J call TRBJ2-7; D unclear. The CDR3 nucleotides read TGCGCCAGCAGCTTGTTCGACGAGCAGTACTTC. Residues: CASSLFDEQYF. The whole variable domain, remainder taken from reference TRBV5-1 and TRBJ2-7, is KAGVTQTPRYLIKTRGQQVTLSCSPISGHRSVSWYQQTPGQGLQFLFEYFSETQRNKGNFPGRFSGRQFSNSRSEMNVSTLELGDSALYLCASSLFDEQYFGPGTRLTVT.